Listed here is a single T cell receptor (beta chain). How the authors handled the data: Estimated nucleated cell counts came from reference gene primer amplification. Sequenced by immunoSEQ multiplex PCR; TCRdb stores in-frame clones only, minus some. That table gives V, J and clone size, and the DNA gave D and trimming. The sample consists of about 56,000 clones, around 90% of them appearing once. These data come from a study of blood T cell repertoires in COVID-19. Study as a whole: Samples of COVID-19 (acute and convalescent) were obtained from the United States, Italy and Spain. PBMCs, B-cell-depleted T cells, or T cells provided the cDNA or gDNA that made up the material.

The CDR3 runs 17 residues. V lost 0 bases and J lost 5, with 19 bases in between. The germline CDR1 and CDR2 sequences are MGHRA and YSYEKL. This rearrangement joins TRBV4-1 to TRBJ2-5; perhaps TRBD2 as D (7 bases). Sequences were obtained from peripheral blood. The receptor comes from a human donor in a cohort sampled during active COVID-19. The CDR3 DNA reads TGCGCCAGCAGCCAAGATCTAAGGGGGGGTTACTACGAGACCCAGTACTTC. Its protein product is CASSQDLRGGYYETQYF.